This TCR beta chain was sequenced in a study of blood T cell repertoires in COVID-19. Background on the study: Spain, Italy and the United States supplied samples that represented acute and convalescent COVID-19.

A remark on this clone: One end of the junction varies from germline; a read error may be responsible.

Repertoires were generated with immunoSEQ multiplex PCR, while TCRdb's copy carries only in-frame clones and drops some. The data contain fewer than 350,000 clones, about 90% of them singletons. The CDR3 consists of 11 residues. Germline values: CDR1 SQVTM, CDR2 ANQGSEA. The V gene is TRBV29-1, the J gene TRBJ1-5; perhaps TRBD1 as D (6 bases). Sample: PBMCs or T cells enriched from blood (not recorded which). This sequence originates from a woman aged 25-40 years with acute COVID-19. The CDR3 DNA reads TGCAGCGTGGTCGACCGATCTCAGGGGTATTTT. Translating gives CSVVDRSQGYF. Full variable domain (rest looked up from reference TRBV29-1 and TRBJ1-5): SAVISQKPSRDICQRGTSLTIQCQVDSQVTMMFWYRQQPGQSLTLIATANQGSEATYESGFVIDKFPISRPNLTFSTLTVSNMSPEDSSIYLCSVVDRSQGYFGDGTRLSIL.